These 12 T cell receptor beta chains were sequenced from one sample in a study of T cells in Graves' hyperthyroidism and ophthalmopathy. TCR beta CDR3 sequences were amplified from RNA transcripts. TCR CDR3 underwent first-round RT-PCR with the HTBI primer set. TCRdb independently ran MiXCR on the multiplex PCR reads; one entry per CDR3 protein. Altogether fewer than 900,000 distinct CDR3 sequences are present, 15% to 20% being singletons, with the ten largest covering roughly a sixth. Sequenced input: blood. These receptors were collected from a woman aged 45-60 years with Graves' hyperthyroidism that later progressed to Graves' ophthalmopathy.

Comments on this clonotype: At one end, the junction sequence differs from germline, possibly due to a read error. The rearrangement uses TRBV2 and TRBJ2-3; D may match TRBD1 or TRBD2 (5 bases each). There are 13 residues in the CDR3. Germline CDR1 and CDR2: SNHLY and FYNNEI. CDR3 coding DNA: TGTGCCAGCGTACGGGGCCACACAGATACGCATTATTTT. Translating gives CASVRGHTDTHYF.

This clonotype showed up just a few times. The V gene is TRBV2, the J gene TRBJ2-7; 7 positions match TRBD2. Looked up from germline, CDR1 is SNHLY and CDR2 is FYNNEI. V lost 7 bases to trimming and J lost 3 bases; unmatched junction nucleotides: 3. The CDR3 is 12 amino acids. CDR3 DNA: TGTGCCAGCAACCGGGACTACTACGAGCAGTACTTC. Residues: CASNRDYYEQYF. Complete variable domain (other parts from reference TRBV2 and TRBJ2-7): EPEVTQTPSHQVTQMGQEVILRCVPISNHLYFYWYRQILGQKVEFLVSFYNNEISEKSEIFDDQFSVERPDGSNFTLKIRSTKLEDSAMYFCASNRDYYEQYFGPGTRLTVT.

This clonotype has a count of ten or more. DNA of the CDR3: TGTGCCAGCAGTGCACTAGACAGCTACGAGCAGTACTTC. Its protein product is CASSALDSYEQYF. V is TRBV27 and J is TRBJ2-7; possibly TRBD1 or TRBD2 for D (5 bases each). Between the trimmed V and J ends, which lost 5 bases and 3 bases, there was a span of 11 bases. This CDR3 has 13 amino acids. Germline CDR1 reads MNHEY; CDR2 reads SMNVEV (reference sequence).

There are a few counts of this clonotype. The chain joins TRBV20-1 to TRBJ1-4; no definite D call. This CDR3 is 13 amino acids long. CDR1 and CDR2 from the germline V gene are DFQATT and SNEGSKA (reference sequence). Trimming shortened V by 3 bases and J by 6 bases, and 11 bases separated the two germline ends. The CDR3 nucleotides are TGCAGTGCTAGGGGCGCGGCTCATGAAAAACTGTTTTTT. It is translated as CSARGAAHEKLFF.

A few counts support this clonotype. CDR3 sequence reads: CASSVEDRGFGYTF. The CDR3 coding sequence is TGTGCCAGCAGCGTAGAAGACAGGGGCTTCGGCTACACCTTC. The J gene is TRBJ1-2, the V gene TRBV9; 8 bases align to TRBD1. The CDR3 is made up of 14 amino acids. V lost 0 bases to trimming and J lost 8 bases; unmatched junction nucleotides: 6. CDR1 SGDLS and CDR2 YYNGEE come from the germline V gene.

The CDR3 nucleotides are TGTGCCAGCAGGGGCACCAGGGGACAGGTGAACACTGAAGCTTTCTTT. As protein: CASRGTRGQVNTEAFF. The chain carries TRBV6-2 or TRBV6-3 and TRBJ1-1; 8 bases match TRBD1. Germline V gene data show CDR1 as MNHEY and CDR2 as SVGEGT. J was trimmed by 0 bases and V by 6 bases; bases with no gene match: 9. CDR3 size: 16 residues.

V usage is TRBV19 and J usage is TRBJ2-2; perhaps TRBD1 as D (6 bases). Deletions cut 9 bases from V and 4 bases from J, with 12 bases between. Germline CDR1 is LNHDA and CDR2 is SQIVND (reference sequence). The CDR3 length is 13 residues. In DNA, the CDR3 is TGTGCCAGCGTACAGGGCCCCACCGGGGAGCTGTTTTTT. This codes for CASVQGPTGELFF.

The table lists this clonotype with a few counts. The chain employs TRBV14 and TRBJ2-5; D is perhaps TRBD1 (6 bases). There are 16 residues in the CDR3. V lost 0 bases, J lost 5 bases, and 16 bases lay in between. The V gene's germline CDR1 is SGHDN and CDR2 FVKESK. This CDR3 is CASSQEPGVFTETQYF. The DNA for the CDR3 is TGTGCCAGCAGCCAAGAGCCAGGGGTCTTTACGGAGACCCAGTACTTC.

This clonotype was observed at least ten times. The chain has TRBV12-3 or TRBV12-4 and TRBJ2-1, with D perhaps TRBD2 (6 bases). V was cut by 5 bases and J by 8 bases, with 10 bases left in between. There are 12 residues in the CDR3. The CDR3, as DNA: TGTGCCAGCAGTGGGCTAGCGTATGAGCAGTTCTTC. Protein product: CASSGLAYEQFF.

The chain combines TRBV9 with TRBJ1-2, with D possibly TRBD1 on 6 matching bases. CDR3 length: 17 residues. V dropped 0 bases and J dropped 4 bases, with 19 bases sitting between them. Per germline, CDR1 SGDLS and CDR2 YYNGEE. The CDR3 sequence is CASSVAGDTAVPYGYTF. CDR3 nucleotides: TGTGCCAGCAGCGTAGCAGGGGATACCGCAGTCCCCTATGGCTACACCTTC.

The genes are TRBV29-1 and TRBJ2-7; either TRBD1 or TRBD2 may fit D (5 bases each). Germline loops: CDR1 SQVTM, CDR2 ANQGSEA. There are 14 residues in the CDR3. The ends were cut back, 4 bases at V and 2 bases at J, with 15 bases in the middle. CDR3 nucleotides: TGCAGCGTTGTTAGGTGGGACGGTCCCTACGAGCAGTACTTC. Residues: CSVVRWDGPYEQYF.

The CDR3 region is CASSRSSLGQGGGYTF. The DNA of the CDR3 is TGTGCCAGCAGCCGGTCAAGCCTCGGACAGGGGGGAGGCTACACCTTC. This chain links TRBV7-3 with TRBJ1-2; 10 nucleotides agree with TRBD1. CDR3 length equals 16 residues. Germline V lookup: CDR1 SGHTA, CDR2 FQGTGA. J lost 8 bases, V lost 5 bases, and 14 bases had no gene match.